A single sample is the source of the 26 T cell receptor beta chains below, sequenced in a study of cytomegalovirus exposure and HLA in healthy donors. With 60 Vbeta and 13 Jbeta primers, the PCR was carried out. Method: immunoSEQ multiplex PCR; TCRdb's copy keeps in-frame clones and lacks some. The table lists 150,000 or so clones, around 88% of them singletons. What was sequenced was PBMCs. The receptor source for this set is a woman aged 18-29 years in good health and CMV-seronegative.

This chain connects TRBV6-5 to TRBJ2-2; D gene ambiguous. The V gene's germline CDR1 is MNHEY and CDR2 SVGAGI. This CDR3 has 14 residues. V was shortened by 2 bases and J by 3 bases, with 7 bases between the two germline ends. CDR3 in DNA: TGTGCCAGCAGTTACGCACAGCACACCGGGGAGCTGTTTTTT. It codes for CASSYAQHTGELFF.

The chain joins TRBV4-1 to TRBJ2-3; D ambiguous. This CDR3 has 17 residues. Per germline, CDR1 MGHRA and CDR2 YSYEKL. V lost 4 bases, J lost 0 bases, and 17 bases lay in between. CDR3 residues: CASSPHPLRFSTDTQYF. Written as DNA, the CDR3 is TGCGCCAGCAGCCCCCATCCCCTACGGTTTAGCACAGATACGCAGTATTTT.

The chain has TRBV7-9 and TRBJ2-5; 8 nucleotides agree with TRBD2. V trimming: 8 bases; J trimming: 1 base; junction bases outside the gene matches: 6. Germline values: CDR1 SEHNR, CDR2 FQNEAQ (reference sequence). The CDR3 sequence is 14 residues long. This CDR3 is CASETSAVQETQYF. The CDR3 DNA is TGTGCCAGCGAGACTAGCGCGGTCCAAGAGACCCAGTACTTC.

The CDR3 here is CASSPGETLNRYTF. CDR3 in DNA: TGTGCCAGCAGCCCAGGGGAGACACTTAATCGCTACACCTTC. J is TRBJ1-2 and V is TRBV9, with D possibly TRBD1 on 6 matching bases. The CDR3 consists of 14 residues. Germline V gives CDR1 SGDLS, CDR2 YYNGEE. Trimming left V 4 bases short and J 9 bases short, with 19 bases between.

CDR3 amino acids: CASSIQGGTDTQYF. CDR3 sequence (DNA): TGTGCCAGTAGTATCCAGGGGGGCACAGATACGCAGTATTTT. The chain is built from TRBV19 and TRBJ2-3; 7 bases line up with TRBD1. The CDR3 runs to 14 residues. The trim removed 3 bases at V and 1 base at J, leaving 1 base unmatched. The germline CDR1 and CDR2 sequences are LNHDA and SQIVND (reference sequence).

The chain joins TRBV5-8 to TRBJ1-2, with 7 bases matching TRBD1. V lost 7 bases to trimming and J lost 2 bases; unmatched junction nucleotides: 14. Germline V CDR1 and CDR2: SGHTS, YDEGEE. CDR3 length: 16 amino acids. CDR3 sequence reads: CASGLPGSRGNYGYTF. CDR3 coding DNA: TGTGCCAGCGGCCTACCGGGGAGCAGGGGGAACTATGGCTACACCTTC.

The chain combines TRBV12-5 with TRBJ1-2, with a possible D match to TRBD1 (5 bases). Germline CDR1 and CDR2: LGHNT and FRNRAP. This CDR3 is 13 amino acids long. V lost 5 bases, J lost 7 bases, and 14 bases lay in between. The CDR3 sequence is CASGTGGGSGYTF. The CDR3 nucleotides are TGTGCTAGTGGTACTGGGGGGGGTAGTGGCTACACCTTC.

The CDR3 here is CATGGERHQPQHF. CDR3 nucleotide sequence: TGTGCCACCGGGGGGGAGCGGCATCAGCCCCAGCATTTT. The gene calls are TRBV2 and TRBJ1-5; tentative D call: TRBD1 (5 bases). Germline assignment: CDR1 SNHLY and CDR2 FYNNEI. This CDR3 region has 13 residues. V was cut by 10 bases and J by 5 bases, with 15 bases left in between.

This clone appeared once. Written as DNA, the CDR3 is TGTGCCAGCAGTTACAGTATGGGGCGCCTGGGCTATGGCTACACCTTC. Translation gives CASSYSMGRLGYGYTF. The V and J genes are TRBV6-5 and TRBJ1-2, with a possible D match to TRBD1 (5 bases). The V end was cut by 2 bases, the J end by 4 bases, with 17 bases between. Per the germline V gene, CDR1 is MNHEY and CDR2 is SVGAGI. CDR3 length: 16 amino acids.

The rearrangement joins TRBV27 to TRBJ1-5; D gene uncertain. CDR3 length equals 12 residues. The germline V gene encodes CDR1 MNHEY and CDR2 SMNVEV (reference sequence). The germline V and J ends were trimmed by 4 bases and 5 bases, with 6 bases remaining between them. CDR3 in amino acids: CASSSTDQPQHF. CDR3 bases: TGTGCCAGCAGTTCCACAGATCAGCCCCAGCATTTT.

V is TRBV6-5 and J is TRBJ2-1; 8 positions agree with TRBD1. From germline, CDR1 is MNHEY and CDR2 SVGAGI. J was trimmed by 3 bases and V by 4 bases; bases with no gene match: 2. The CDR3 runs to 14 residues. CDR3: CASSSDRVYNEQFF. In DNA form, the CDR3 reads TGTGCCAGCAGTTCGGACAGGGTCTACAATGAGCAGTTCTTC.

This chain uses TRBV2 with TRBJ2-3, with 8 nucleotides matching TRBD1. Germline CDR1 is SNHLY and CDR2 is FYNNEI. CDR3 length equals 14 residues. With 5 bases clipped from V and 2 bases from J, the junction kept 3 bases outside the gene matches. Written as DNA, the CDR3 is TGTGCCAGCAGTCGGGACAGGCACACAGATACGCAGTATTTT. Translation: CASSRDRHTDTQYF.

This chain uses TRBV27 with TRBJ2-7; D possibly corresponds to TRBD2 (6 bases). The CDR3 has 15 residues. Trimming stripped 2 bases from V and 2 bases from J, with 13 bases between. Per germline, CDR1 MNHEY and CDR2 SMNVEV (reference sequence). In DNA, the CDR3 is TGTGCCAGCAGTTTAGGAATAGCGGAAACCTACGAGCAGTACTTC. Protein sequence: CASSLGIAETYEQYF.

The rearrangement joins TRBV2 to TRBJ1-5, with unresolved D. V was shortened by 7 bases and J by 0 bases, with 10 bases between the two germline ends. The germline gives CDR1 SNHLY, CDR2 FYNNEI. This CDR3 has 14 amino acids. The CDR3 is CASTVENSNQPQHF. In DNA, the CDR3 is TGTGCCAGCACCGTGGAGAATAGCAATCAGCCCCAGCATTTT.

The V and J genes are TRBV27 and TRBJ2-7; tentatively, D is TRBD2 (6 bases). CDR1 and CDR2 from the germline V gene are MNHEY and SMNVEV (reference sequence). The CDR3 length is 14 residues. V shed 6 bases and J shed 2 bases, with 14 bases lying between them. The CDR3 bases are TGTGCCAGCAGCCCGGGGGACGGCCCCTACGAGCAGTACTTC. Translated, it gives CASSPGDGPYEQYF.

The chain links TRBV6-5 to TRBJ1-1; D is unclear. CDR1 is MNHEY, CDR2 SVGAGI, per germline. V shed 5 bases and J shed 0 bases, with 10 bases lying between them. This CDR3 is 14 amino acids long. CDR3 amino acids: CASSPLTMNTEAFF. The CDR3 bases are TGTGCCAGCAGTCCACTCACCATGAACACTGAAGCTTTCTTT.

V gene TRBV19 combines with J gene TRBJ2-2, with 10 bases lining up with TRBD1. This CDR3 has 15 residues. Germline values: CDR1 LNHDA, CDR2 SQIVND (reference sequence). V lost 5 bases and J lost 5; bases outside the gene matches: 5. This chain's CDR3 is CASSQDRGYTGELFF. CDR3 sequence (DNA): TGTGCCAGTAGTCAGGACAGGGGGTATACCGGGGAGCTGTTTTTT.

V gene TRBV27 combines with J gene TRBJ2-5, with 12 bases identical to TRBD2. Germline-derived CDR1 and CDR2 are MNHEY and SMNVEV (reference sequence). The CDR3 has 16 amino acids. Trimming removed 5 bases from V and 5 bases from J; junction bases left unmatched: 9. The CDR3, as DNA: TGTGCCAGCAGTCCCCGGACTAGCGGGGTGAGGGAGACCCAGTACTTC. Its protein product is CASSPRTSGVRETQYF.

The rearrangement uses TRBV28 and TRBJ2-1; possibly TRBD2 for D (6 bases). V lost 6 bases and J 7 bases, leaving 22 bases between the germline ends. The CDR3 consists of 16 residues. Germline loops: CDR1 MDHEN, CDR2 SYDVKM. DNA of the CDR3: TGTGCCAGCAGCACCTCCTGGGCGGGGTTAGGGAATGAGCAGTTCTTC. Its translation is CASSTSWAGLGNEQFF.

The rearrangement uses TRBV4-1 and TRBJ2-2; 8 nucleotides match TRBD2. V dropped 7 bases and J dropped 3; count of bases not matched to a gene: 7. From germline, CDR1 is MGHRA and CDR2 YSYEKL. This CDR3 is 15 amino acids long. In DNA form, the CDR3 reads TGCGCCAGCAATGGTGGGACTAGGGACACCGGGGAGCTGTTTTTT. It encodes CASNGGTRDTGELFF.

This clone occurred a few times. The chain joins TRBV6-5 to TRBJ1-1; weak D call: TRBD1 (5 bases). Looked up from germline, CDR1 is MNHEY and CDR2 is SVGAGI. This CDR3 spans 13 amino acids. The V and J ends lost 7 bases and 3 bases respectively, with 12 bases between them. CDR3 coding DNA: TGTGCCAGCACCAAGGGGCATTACACTGAAGCTTTCTTT. The encoded protein is CASTKGHYTEAFF.

The CDR3 bases are TGTGCCAGCAGCTTAGCCGGGAGGGCCCACAATGAGCAGTTCTTC. It codes for CASSLAGRAHNEQFF. The V and J genes are TRBV11-2 and TRBJ2-1, with 8 positions matching TRBD2. V was pared by 1 base and J by 5 bases, with 4 bases of the junction left unmatched. The CDR3 has 15 residues. Germline V gene sequence: CDR1 SGHAT, CDR2 FQNNGV. Filled out from reference TRBV11-2 and TRBJ2-1, the complete variable domain reads EAGVAQSPRYKIIEKRQSVAFWCNPISGHATLYWYQQILGQGPKLLIQFQNNGVVDDSQLPKDRFSAERLKGVDSTLKIQPAKLEDSAVYLCASSLAGRAHNEQFFGPGTRLTVL.

The rearrangement links TRBV2 to TRBJ2-3; D remains unclear. With 1 base removed from V and 2 bases from J, the gap between germline ends came to 7 bases. This CDR3 has 14 residues. CDR1 is SNHLY and CDR2 is FYNNEI in the germline V gene. The CDR3 is CASSEGGNTDTQYF. CDR3 bases: TGTGCCAGCAGTGAAGGCGGTAACACAGATACGCAGTATTTT.

About this clone: Different DNA sequences within this sample yield the same CDR3. This chain connects TRBV5-6 to TRBJ1-2; a weak D match, TRBD1 (6 bases). Trimming pared 2 bases from V and 2 bases from J, leaving 7 bases between. The length of the CDR3 is 13 residues. Germline V gives CDR1 SGHDT, CDR2 YYEEEE. CDR3 sequence: CASSLGQNYGYTF. The CDR3, as DNA: TGTGCCAGCAGCTTAGGACAGAACTATGGCTACACCTTC.

This chain connects TRBV27 to TRBJ2-7, with unresolved D. Germline CDR1 and CDR2: MNHEY and SMNVEV (reference sequence). This CDR3 spans 14 amino acids. V was cut by 3 bases and J by 0 bases, with 9 bases left in between. In DNA form, the CDR3 reads TGTGCCAGCAGTTTTCGTCAGATCTCCTACGAGCAGTACTTC. Its protein product is CASSFRQISYEQYF.

This chain joins TRBV6-1 and TRBJ2-2; 11 bases match TRBD2. J lost 5 bases, V lost 7 bases, and 6 bases had no gene match. This CDR3 is 15 amino acids long. Germline V CDR1 and CDR2: MNHNS, SASEGT. The CDR3 region has the DNA TGTGCCAGCAAATATAGCGGGGGGGCGACCGGGGAGCTGTTTTTT. This translates into CASKYSGGATGELFF.